The 27 T cell receptor beta chains in this list originate from one sample, sequenced in a study of blood T cells in healthy people across ages. Next came a second PCR, run for about 6 to 12 cycles, which used a sample-barcoded 5' primer along with a J-beta primer mix. TCRdb processed the 5' RACE reads anew with MiXCR; each CDR3 protein has one entry. The table records 1.8 million or so distinct CDR3 sequences, around 42% of them present only once. The sequencing input was blood. These receptors were obtained from a human donor in good health.

The V and J genes are TRBV27 and TRBJ2-7; no reliable D call. This CDR3 is built from 11 residues. The V gene lost 10 bases and the J gene lost 6 bases, with 13 bases spanning the gap. Germline V lookup: CDR1 MNHEY, CDR2 SMNVEV (reference sequence). Here the CDR3 DNA reads TGTGCCACTCTCAGAGCCGGCGAGCAGTACTTC. Translation gives CATLRAGEQYF.

This clonotype appeared many times. The chain couples TRBV20-1 to TRBJ1-1; D ambiguous. V lost 2 bases to trimming and J lost 1 base, with 11 bases between them. Germline V gene data show CDR1 as DFQATT and CDR2 as SNEGSKA (reference sequence). This CDR3 contains 14 residues. The CDR3 bases are TGCAGTGCTAGATCCCCGGACCGGAACACTGAAGCTTTCTTT. This gives the protein CSARSPDRNTEAFF.

V gene TRBV6-2 or TRBV6-3 combines with J gene TRBJ1-4, with D hard to call. The CDR3 is made up of 15 amino acids. V was pared by 7 bases and J by 5 bases, with 17 bases between. CDR1 and CDR2 from the germline V gene are MNHEY and SVGEGT. For the CDR3, the DNA is TGTGCCAGCACCACGAGCCTCTACATGAATGAAAAACTGTTTTTT. It encodes CASTTSLYMNEKLFF.

The J gene is TRBJ2-5, the V gene TRBV2; D is unresolved. Germline loops: CDR1 SNHLY, CDR2 FYNNEI. Deletions cut 5 bases from V and 5 bases from J, with 15 bases between. The CDR3 consists of 14 residues. This chain's CDR3 is CASSPALDGETQYF. As DNA, the CDR3 is TGTGCCAGCAGTCCAGCGCTTGACGGGGAGACCCAGTACTTC.

The rearrangement links TRBV6-5 to TRBJ1-1; weak D call: TRBD1 (5 bases). Trimming pared 4 bases from V and 5 bases from J, leaving 23 bases between. The CDR3 is made up of 17 amino acids. Germline CDR1 MNHEY, CDR2 SVGAGI. CDR3 DNA sequence: TGTGCCAGCAGTTGGGATAACCGGGGACTGTCGGGAACTGAAGCTTTCTTT. This codes for CASSWDNRGLSGTEAFF.

The chain recombines TRBV12-3 or TRBV12-4 with TRBJ1-5, with 8 positions matching TRBD1. Trimming took 4 bases from V and 6 from J; bases not matched to a gene: 8. The CDR3 is 15 amino acids. The CDR3 coding sequence is TGTGCCAGCAGTTCAGGGGGCGCGGGGAGTCAGCCCCAGCATTTT. Translated: CASSSGGAGSQPQHF.

The genes are TRBV12-3 or TRBV12-4 and TRBJ2-4, with D possibly TRBD2 on 6 matching bases. With 7 bases removed from V and 0 bases from J, the gap between germline ends came to 19 bases. There are 17 residues in the CDR3. The CDR3 coding sequence is TGTGCCAGCACCATGGGGCAGCGGGTGCTAGCCAAAAACATTCAGTACTTC. It yields the protein CASTMGQRVLAKNIQYF.

This chain uses TRBV7-2 with TRBJ1-4; perhaps TRBD1 as D (5 bases). Trimming left V 5 bases short and J 11 bases short, with 24 bases between. Germline CDR1 SGHTA, CDR2 FQGNSA. This CDR3 region has 16 residues. In DNA, the CDR3 is TGTGCCAGCAGCCCCAGGTGGACACAAGGTGGAAGGAAACTGTTTTTT. Its translation is CASSPRWTQGGRKLFF.

This rearrangement joins TRBV20-1 to TRBJ2-7; D remains ambiguous. This CDR3 has 13 amino acids. Germline V CDR1 and CDR2: DFQATT, SNEGSKA (reference sequence). CDR3 loop: CSHSRLSSYEQYF. CDR3 bases: TGCAGCCACTCGAGGTTGTCCTCCTACGAGCAGTACTTC.

This chain links TRBV20-1 with TRBJ1-1; D is ambiguous. This CDR3 spans 12 amino acids. CDR1 and CDR2 (germline): DFQATT, SNEGSKA (reference sequence). Trimming removed 6 bases at V and 1 base at J, with 9 bases between. The CDR3: CSATRQNTEAFF. The DNA for the CDR3 is TGCAGTGCCACCAGACAGAACACTGAAGCTTTCTTT.

This clonotype was recorded a few times. This chain uses TRBV5-1 with TRBJ2-7; possibly TRBD1 or TRBD2 for D (5 bases each). Germline-derived CDR1 and CDR2 are SGHRS and YFSETQ. V was shortened by 0 bases and J by 2 bases, with 12 bases between the two germline ends. The CDR3 is 15 residues long. The DNA of the CDR3 is TGCGCCAGCAGCTTGGCAGGTGGGGGACCCTACGAGCAGTACTTC. It yields the protein CASSLAGGGPYEQYF.

The J gene is TRBJ2-6, the V gene TRBV6-2 or TRBV6-3; D gene ambiguous. The V end was cut by 11 bases, the J end by 1 base, with 12 bases between. The CDR3 is 14 residues long. CDR1 is MNHEY, CDR2 SVGEGT, per germline. In nucleotides, the CDR3 is TGTGCCGGATCACAGAGTTCTGGGGCCAACGTCCTGACTTTC. Protein sequence: CAGSQSSGANVLTF.

The chain recombines TRBV19 with TRBJ2-1; no clear D gene. The CDR3 consists of 15 residues. With 2 bases removed from V and 1 base from J, the gap between germline ends came to 9 bases. Germline CDR1 LNHDA, CDR2 SQIVND (reference sequence). The CDR3 reads CASSIYLGSYNEQFF. The CDR3 nucleotides read TGTGCCAGTAGTATATATCTGGGTTCCTACAATGAGCAGTTCTTC. Looking up the rest from reference TRBV19 and TRBJ2-1 gives the full variable domain: DGGITQSPKYLFRKEGQNVTLSCEQNLNHDAMYWYRQDPGQGLRLIYYSQIVNDFQKGDIAEGYSVSREKKESFPLTVTSAQKNPTAFYLCASSIYLGSYNEQFFGPGTRLTVL.

The J gene is TRBJ2-1, the V gene TRBV7-9, with D perhaps being TRBD1 or TRBD2 (5 bases each). CDR1 is SEHNR and CDR2 is FQNEAQ in the germline V gene (reference sequence). V was trimmed by 8 bases and J by 5 bases, leaving 22 bases between them. The CDR3 consists of 16 residues. CDR3 sequence: CASLTSGTTYDNEQFF. In DNA, the CDR3 is TGTGCCAGCCTCACCTCTGGGACCACATACGACAATGAGCAGTTCTTC.

The V gene is TRBV5-1, the J gene TRBJ1-2, with D possibly matching TRBD1 (5 bases). Trimming pared 0 bases from V and 6 bases from J, leaving 15 bases between. Germline V gene sequence: CDR1 SGHRS, CDR2 YFSETQ. CDR3 length equals 15 residues. The chain's CDR3 is CASSLALAAGDGYTF. The DNA of the CDR3 is TGCGCCAGCAGCTTGGCCCTGGCGGCGGGGGATGGCTACACCTTC. The full variable domain, with the rest looked up from reference TRBV5-1 and TRBJ1-2, is KAGVTQTPRYLIKTRGQQVTLSCSPISGHRSVSWYQQTPGQGLQFLFEYFSETQRNKGNFPGRFSGRQFSNSRSEMNVSTLELGDSALYLCASSLALAAGDGYTFGSGTRLTVV.

The sample holds a few counts of this clonotype. The chain employs TRBV20-1 and TRBJ2-7; no definite D call. Trimming shortened V by 6 bases and J by 3 bases, and 15 bases separated the two germline ends. CDR3 size: 13 residues. Germline CDR1 and CDR2: DFQATT and SNEGSKA (reference sequence). The CDR3 coding sequence is TGCAGTGCCTTCGTTAGTCAGCGCTACGAGCAGTACTTC. Translating it yields CSAFVSQRYEQYF.

The chain couples TRBV19 to TRBJ1-1; D remains unclear. The V gene's germline CDR1 is LNHDA and CDR2 SQIVND (reference sequence). V lost 7 bases and J 0 bases, leaving 9 bases between the germline ends. The CDR3 has 13 amino acids. The CDR3 DNA follows: TGTGCCAGTATGAGTCTGATGAACACTGAAGCTTTCTTT. Translated, it gives CASMSLMNTEAFF.

This clonotype was counted only a few times. Relative to the germline gene, one junction end is altered; a read error may explain this. The rearrangement uses TRBV20-1 and TRBJ1-4; D may be TRBD1 (5 bases). This CDR3 contains 17 residues. The V gene's germline CDR1 is DFQATT and CDR2 SNEGSKA (reference sequence). CDR3 amino acids: CSAAQMVPGKSNEELFF. CDR3 coding DNA: TGCAGTGCCGCACAGATGGTTCCAGGGAAGTCTAATGAAGAACTGTTTTTT.

This chain uses TRBV11-1 with TRBJ2-3; D ambiguous. Looked up from germline, CDR1 is SGHAT and CDR2 is FQDESV (reference sequence). Trimming removed 7 bases from V and 0 bases from J, with 11 bases in between. This CDR3 region has 14 residues. Here the CDR3 reads CASTNDPSTDTQYF. The CDR3 DNA follows: TGTGCCAGCACAAACGACCCGAGCACAGATACGCAGTATTTT.

The chain has TRBV21-1 and TRBJ1-1. TRBV21-1 is described as a pseudogene. The CDR3 length is 15 residues. Here the CDR3 DNA reads TGTGCCAGCAGCAAAGGAGGAGGGTTCGGGACTGAAGCTTTCTTT. As protein: CASSKGGGFGTEAFF.

The rearrangement joins TRBV6-2 or TRBV6-3 to TRBJ2-3; TRBD1 might be the D (5 bases). Germline V CDR1 and CDR2: MNHEY, SVGEGT. This CDR3 has 15 residues. With 6 bases removed from V and 1 base from J, the gap between germline ends came to 14 bases. The CDR3 region has the DNA TGTGCCAGCAGACAATCAGGGATGCGCACAGATACGCAGTATTTT. The encoded protein is CASRQSGMRTDTQYF.

The chain links TRBV18 to TRBJ1-1, with a tentative D call TRBD1 (6 bases). V was cut by 2 bases and J by 3 bases, with 16 bases left in between. Per the germline V gene, CDR1 is KGHSH and CDR2 is LQKENI. The CDR3 spans 16 residues. The CDR3 coding sequence is TGTGCCAGCTCACCAAGTATGCCAGGGGTCGACACTGAAGCTTTCTTT. Its protein is CASSPSMPGVDTEAFF.

This clonotype has just a few counts. V and J are TRBV4-1 and TRBJ2-1; 8 bases fit TRBD2. In germline, CDR1 is MGHRA, CDR2 YSYEKL. Losses at the gene ends were 0 bases for V and 4 bases for J; bases not matched to a gene: 8. This CDR3 spans 17 amino acids. The DNA of the CDR3 is TGCGCCAGCAGCCAAGATCCGTCGAGCGGGGGTTACAATGAGCAGTTCTTC. Encoded protein: CASSQDPSSGGYNEQFF.

About this clonotype: One junction end does not reproduce the germline sequence, and a read error may be involved. This chain links TRBV25-1 with TRBJ2-7; possible D gene TRBD2, 5 bases. Germline V gene data show CDR1 as MGHDK and CDR2 as SYGVNS. The CDR3 sequence is 16 residues long. CDR3 in DNA: TGTACCAGCAGTGAATTTTCCCGGGGTCATAGCTACGAGCAGTACTTC. Translated: CTSSEFSRGHSYEQYF.

This chain connects TRBV9 to TRBJ2-3; D might be TRBD1 (6 bases). CDR3 size: 15 residues. V lost 3 bases and J lost 4, with 15 bases in between. Looked up from germline, CDR1 is SGDLS and CDR2 is YYNGEE. The CDR3 coding sequence is TGTGCCAGCAGCGAGGGACCCGAGGGGGCAGATACGCAGTATTTT. Translation gives CASSEGPEGADTQYF.

The genes are TRBV9 and TRBJ1-3; no definite D call. This CDR3 has 16 amino acids. With 3 bases removed from V and 0 bases from J, the gap between germline ends came to 13 bases. The germline CDR1 and CDR2 sequences are SGDLS and YYNGEE. The CDR3 sequence: CASSARTGDSGNTIYF. CDR3 bases: TGTGCCAGCAGCGCCCGGACGGGCGACTCTGGAAACACCATATATTTT.

The V and J genes are TRBV5-1 and TRBJ1-1; TRBD1 agrees at 7 bases. The CDR3 is 13 residues long. V dropped 3 bases and J dropped 8; count of bases not matched to a gene: 7. Germline values: CDR1 SGHRS, CDR2 YFSETQ. The CDR3 nucleotides are TGCGCCAGCAGCTCCACAGGGGCGAGAGAAGCTTTCTTT. Translated, it gives CASSSTGAREAFF.